This T cell receptor (beta chain) derives from a study of T cells in Graves' hyperthyroidism and ophthalmopathy. Extraction of PBMCs used roughly 9.6 ml of fresh peripheral blood. RNA transcripts provided the source from which TCR beta CDR3 regions were amplified. RT-PCR in the first round (using the HTBI primer set) targeted the TCR CDR3. MiXCR was run by TCRdb on the multiplex PCR reads, yielding one entry per CDR3 protein. The table records hundreds of thousands of distinct CDR3 sequences, around 15% of them present only once. This clonotype was observed many times. The sequence derives from a woman in her sixties with Graves' ophthalmopathy. The sample consisted of blood.

The DNA for the CDR3 is TGCAGTGCTAGACGGACAGGGGGCAGTGAAGCTTTCTTT. This gives the protein CSARRTGGSEAFF. V gene TRBV20-1 combines with J gene TRBJ1-1; 11 nucleotides match TRBD1. Unmatched junction bases numbered 3, after V lost 2 bases and J lost 7 bases. CDR1 and CDR2 (germline): DFQATT, SNEGSKA (reference sequence). The CDR3 contains 13 residues.